In its sample, the clone carrying this TCR beta chain ranks as medium-sized. Its antigen is not identified. The sample belongs to a study of immune heterogeneity within non-small cell lung tumors. Study details: The composition of the tumors was a handful of squamous cell carcinomas, 9 to 10 non-squamous carcinomas and 1 not otherwise specified.

Overall study findings and caveats: Different patients shared few of their high-frequency T-cell receptor beta clonotypes. Recurrence of the same dominant CDR3 beta clonotypes was seen across tumor sites within a patient, and site-unique high-frequency clones were present alongside them.

The CDR3 has 13 residues. The germline gives CDR1 DFQATT, CDR2 SNEGSKA (reference sequence). The ends were cut back, 7 bases at V and 2 bases at J, with 15 bases in the middle. Multiplex PCR (32 V and 13 J primers) was used to amplify the TCR beta CDR3. One entry per CDR3 protein, called by TCRdb with MiXCR from the multiplex PCR reads. The sample shows thousands of distinct CDR3 sequences, approximately 23% of them seen only once. For each sample, template was 450 to 750 ng of bulk tumor genomic DNA. Far-apart biopsies, several per primary tumor, were taken during surgery. Curative surgical treatment was performed in patients who had newly diagnosed, untreated non-small cell lung cancer. Sample donors consisted of newly diagnosed non-small cell lung cancer patients who were undergoing surgery with curative intent.

The clonotype originates from a man between 60 and 75 years old with non-small cell lung cancer. The chain employs TRBV20-1 and TRBJ2-7; D ambiguous. Sequenced: lung tumor tissue. CDR3 DNA: TGCAGTGGATATTCGTCTCGGCCCTACGAGCAGTACTTC. Its translation is CSGYSSRPYEQYF.